This TCR beta chain stems from a study of blood T cell repertoires in COVID-19. About the study: The analysed material was cDNA or gDNA that came from T cells, B-cell-depleted T cells, or PBMCs.

Measured with immunoSEQ multiplex PCR; TCRdb has only the in-frame clones, and not every one. The sample lists some 68,000 clones; 70% to 90% were seen once. V lost 3 bases to trimming and J lost 3 bases, with 8 bases between them. The V gene's germline CDR1 is SGHTA and CDR2 FQGTGA. This CDR3 contains 13 residues. The clonotype was recovered from a woman in her forties or fifties with COVID-19, enrolled during active disease. The specimen was peripheral blood. The chain employs TRBV7-3 and TRBJ2-5; possible D gene TRBD2, 6 bases. CDR3 in DNA: TGTGCCAGCAGCTTGGGACTGAAAGAGACCCAGTACTTC. Protein sequence: CASSLGLKETQYF.